This passage covers 24 T cell receptor beta chains from one sample sequenced in a study of CD8+ T cells in alopecia areata. Treatment defined: oral pan-JAK inhibitor, 5-10 mg twice daily. After isolation, RNA underwent reverse transcription to generate cDNA as the sequencing template. TCRdb's copy holds only in-frame clones and misses some; the assay was immunoSEQ multiplex PCR. The data show under 95,000 clones, around 70% seen once. Here the sequenced sample was CD8+ T cells sorted from blood, taken at roughly week 45, from a patient treated with tofacitinib. The source of these receptors is a human donor with alopecia areata.

V gene TRBV5-1 combines with J gene TRBJ2-1; D is ambiguous. Germline V gene sequence: CDR1 SGHRS, CDR2 YFSETQ. Trimming pared 0 bases from V and 0 bases from J, leaving 7 bases between. This CDR3 is built from 15 residues. The CDR3 reads CASSLGGNSYNEQFF. CDR3 in DNA: TGCGCCAGCAGCTTGGGTGGAAACTCCTACAATGAGCAGTTCTTC.

The genes are TRBV7-9 and TRBJ2-7; 7 nucleotides match TRBD1. This CDR3 comprises 13 residues. Germline V CDR1 and CDR2: SEHNR, FQNEAQ (reference sequence). The V gene end was trimmed by 8 bases and the J gene end by 2 bases; junction bases not matched to a gene: 6. The CDR3 sequence: CASGDRVPYEQYF. The CDR3 DNA sequence: TGTGCCAGCGGCGACAGGGTACCCTACGAGCAGTACTTC. The whole variable domain, filled in from reference TRBV7-9 and TRBJ2-7, reads DTGVSQNPRHKITKRGQNVTFRCDPISEHNRLYWYRQTLGQGPEFLTYFQNEAQLEKSRLLSDRFSAERPKGSFSTLEIQRTEQGDSAMYLCASGDRVPYEQYFGPGTRLTVT.

V gene TRBV9 combines with J gene TRBJ1-1; maybe TRBD1 (5 bases). The CDR3 sequence is 13 residues long. Trimming stripped 3 bases from V and 4 bases from J, with 10 bases between. Looked up from germline, CDR1 is SGDLS and CDR2 is YYNGEE. CDR3 in amino acids: CASSAGTFTEAFF. The CDR3 DNA sequence: TGTGCCAGCAGCGCCGGGACTTTCACTGAAGCTTTCTTT. The variable domain in full, with the rest retrieved from reference TRBV9 and TRBJ1-1, is DSGVTQTPKHLITATGQRVTLRCSPRSGDLSVYWYQQSLDQGLQFLIQYYNGEERAKGNILERFSAQQFPDLHSELNLSSLELGDSALYFCASSAGTFTEAFFGQGTRLTVV.

The chain joins TRBV25-1 to TRBJ1-6, with 9 bases matching TRBD1. This CDR3 is 18 amino acids long. In germline, CDR1 is MGHDK, CDR2 SYGVNS. The V segment lost 6 bases and the J segment 2 bases; nucleotides outside the gene matches: 11. The CDR3 region has the DNA TGTGCCAGCAGCGGCCGGGACAGGGCCACAACCTATAATTCACCCCTCCACTTT. This encodes CASSGRDRATTYNSPLHF.

The chain couples TRBV5-6 to TRBJ1-1; 12 bases fit TRBD1. CDR1 and CDR2 from the germline V gene are SGHDT and YYEEEE. CDR3 size: 15 residues. V lost 4 bases and J lost 6; bases outside the gene matches: 7. The CDR3 here is CASSPGDRGHPEAFF. In nucleotides, the CDR3 is TGTGCCAGCAGCCCTGGGGACAGGGGGCATCCTGAAGCTTTCTTT.

This clone was recorded only once. CDR3 nucleotides: TGTGCCAGCAGCTTGGATCGGGATCAGCCCCAGCATTTT. This translates into CASSLDRDQPQHF. The chain couples TRBV5-4 to TRBJ1-5; unclear D gene. CDR3 length equals 13 residues. Trimming removed 0 bases from V and 5 bases from J, with 6 bases in between. CDR1 and CDR2 from the germline V gene are SGHNT and YYREEE (reference sequence).

This clone was counted between two and nine times. The chain has TRBV29-1 and TRBJ2-1; TRBD2 aligns across 7 bases. V was pared by 2 bases and J by 5 bases, with 3 bases of the junction left unmatched. CDR3 size: 13 residues. From germline, CDR1 is SQVTM and CDR2 ANQGSEA. CDR3 DNA sequence: TGCAGCGTTGAAAGGGCGGGGGACAATGAGCAGTTCTTC. The encoded protein is CSVERAGDNEQFF.

This rearrangement joins TRBV29-1 to TRBJ2-4; maybe TRBD2 (6 bases). Germline V gives CDR1 SQVTM, CDR2 ANQGSEA. This CDR3 has 14 residues. V was trimmed by 4 bases and J by 0 bases, leaving 10 bases between them. The CDR3 region is CSVAREIAKNIQYF. CDR3 bases: TGCAGCGTTGCCCGGGAGATAGCCAAAAACATTCAGTACTTC.

The chain joins TRBV23-1 to TRBJ1-2; the match to TRBD1 covers 9 bases. TRBV23-1 has ORF status, its function being uncertain. CDR3 length: 13 amino acids. J was trimmed by 6 bases and V by 8 bases; bases with no gene match: 7. CDR3 amino acids: CASADGTGNGYTF. The DNA of the CDR3 is TGCGCCAGCGCCGATGGGACAGGGAATGGCTACACCTTC.

The chain has TRBV13 and TRBJ1-1; 10 bases line up with TRBD1. There are 16 residues in the CDR3. Germline CDR1 PRHDT, CDR2 FYEKMQ (reference sequence). The ends lost 5 bases at V and 5 bases at J; junction bases unmatched: 11. CDR3 nucleotides: TGTGCCAGCAGCCCGCATCCCGACAGGGGGCGAACTGAAGCTTTCTTT. Its translation: CASSPHPDRGRTEAFF. Using reference TRBV13 and TRBJ1-1 for the parts outside the CDR3, the full variable domain is AAGVIQSPRHLIKEKRETATLKCYPIPRHDTVYWYQQGPGQDPQFLISFYEKMQSDKGSIPDRFSAQQFSDYHSELNMSSLELGDSALYFCASSPHPDRGRTEAFFGQGTRLTVV.

This CDR3 is CASSEGATNEKLFF. DNA of the CDR3: TGTGCCAGCAGTGAGGGGGCGACTAATGAAAAACTGTTTTTT. The V call is TRBV6-6, the J call TRBJ1-4, with TRBD1 identical over 7 bases. This CDR3 region has 14 residues. V shed 5 bases, J shed 2 bases, and the junction held 2 bases outside the gene matches. Germline V CDR1 and CDR2: MNHNY, SVGAGI (reference sequence).

This clone came up a few times. Relative to the germline gene, one junction end is altered; a read error may explain this. The chain is built from TRBV6-5 and TRBJ2-1, with a weak D call TRBD2 (5 bases). The germline CDR1 and CDR2 sequences are MNHEY and SVGAGI. There are 11 residues in the CDR3. This chain's CDR3 is CASSYGGAEVF. In DNA form, the CDR3 reads TGTGCCAGCAGTTACGGTGGCGCGGAGGTCTTC.

A single count supports this clone. The chain has TRBV7-2 and TRBJ2-2, with D perhaps matching TRBD1 (6 bases). Trimming stripped 2 bases from V and 3 bases from J, with 13 bases between. The length of the CDR3 is 16 residues. CDR1 is SGHTA and CDR2 is FQGNSA in the germline V gene. The CDR3 spells CASSLYGRTDTGELFF. In nucleotides, the CDR3 is TGTGCCAGCAGCTTATATGGTCGGACAGACACCGGGGAGCTGTTTTTT.

This chain joins TRBV6-1 and TRBJ1-6; D not resolved. V was trimmed by 7 bases and J by 9 bases, leaving 4 bases between them. CDR1 is MNHNS and CDR2 is SASEGT in the germline V gene. This CDR3 has 10 amino acids. The CDR3 DNA reads as TGTGCCAGCAATTCTTCACCCCTCCACTTT. It translates to CASNSSPLHF.

The CDR3 loop reads CSVASTVSYEQYF. The CDR3 DNA sequence: TGCAGCGTTGCCTCGACAGTGTCCTACGAGCAGTACTTC. The chain carries TRBV29-1 and TRBJ2-7, with D possibly TRBD1 on 5 matching bases. Trimming took 4 bases from V and 1 from J, leaving 11 bases between them. This CDR3 has 13 amino acids. CDR1 SQVTM and CDR2 ANQGSEA come from the germline V gene.

The V gene is TRBV2, the J gene TRBJ2-7; a weak D match, TRBD1 (6 bases). Germline V CDR1 and CDR2: SNHLY, FYNNEI. The CDR3 spans 15 residues. Between the trimmed V and J ends, which lost 6 bases and 2 bases, there was a span of 17 bases. The CDR3 is CASRNLTGSPYEQYF. For the CDR3, the DNA is TGTGCCAGCAGGAATTTGACAGGTTCCCCCTACGAGCAGTACTTC. Full variable domain (outside the CDR3, taken from reference TRBV2 and TRBJ2-7): EPEVTQTPSHQVTQMGQEVILRCVPISNHLYFYWYRQILGQKVEFLVSFYNNEISEKSEIFDDQFSVERPDGSNFTLKIRSTKLEDSAMYFCASRNLTGSPYEQYFGPGTRLTVT.

The chain has TRBV5-1 and TRBJ2-5, with TRBD1 matching over 8 bases. Looked up from germline, CDR1 is SGHRS and CDR2 is YFSETQ. The CDR3 consists of 15 residues. Losses at the gene ends were 4 bases for V and 1 base for J; bases not matched to a gene: 6. The CDR3 loop reads CASSLRTGLQETQYF. In nucleotides, the CDR3 is TGCGCCAGCAGCCTCCGGACAGGGCTCCAAGAGACCCAGTACTTC.

The V call is TRBV11-3, the J call TRBJ1-1; D unresolved. Germline V gives CDR1 SGHNT, CDR2 YENEEA. There are 10 residues in the CDR3. Trimming shortened V by 8 bases and J by 8 bases, and 9 bases separated the two germline ends. In DNA, the CDR3 is TGTGCCAGCGGAGGGAGAGAAGCTTTCTTT. Translated, it gives CASGGREAFF.

The chain recombines TRBV6-1 with TRBJ1-1; possible D gene TRBD1, 5 bases. In germline, CDR1 is MNHNS, CDR2 SASEGT. The CDR3 is 14 residues long. V lost 5 bases, J lost 5 bases, and 15 bases lay in between. CDR3 amino acids: CASSPPGDGTEAFF. The CDR3 region has the DNA TGTGCCAGCAGTCCCCCGGGGGATGGGACTGAAGCTTTCTTT.

The chain couples TRBV2 to TRBJ1-5; TRBD1 might be the D (5 bases). Germline V gene data show CDR1 as SNHLY and CDR2 as FYNNEI. V lost 4 bases and J lost 2, with 9 bases in between. The length of the CDR3 is 14 residues. CDR3 sequence (DNA): TGTGCCAGCAGTGGTGACAGCGGCAATCAGCCCCAGCATTTT. Its translation is CASSGDSGNQPQHF. Together with reference TRBV2 and TRBJ1-5, the CDR3 gives the full variable domain: EPEVTQTPSHQVTQMGQEVILRCVPISNHLYFYWYRQILGQKVEFLVSFYNNEISEKSEIFDDQFSVERPDGSNFTLKIRSTKLEDSAMYFCASSGDSGNQPQHFGDGTRLSIL.

The rearrangement links TRBV5-6 to TRBJ2-7; D gene unclear. The CDR3 contains 12 residues. Germline assignment: CDR1 SGHDT and CDR2 YYEEEE. V lost 4 bases, J lost 0 bases, and 5 bases lay in between. The CDR3 sequence: CASSGDSYEQYF. The CDR3 nucleotides read TGTGCCAGCAGCGGGGACTCCTACGAGCAGTACTTC.

The rearrangement joins TRBV9 to TRBJ2-7; the D gene is possibly TRBD1 (6 bases). The CDR3 is 15 residues long. Trimming cost V 4 bases and J 3 bases, with 17 bases left between them. Germline CDR1 reads SGDLS; CDR2 reads YYNGEE. The CDR3 loop reads CASSSTNRVGYEQYF. CDR3 nucleotides: TGTGCCAGCAGCTCAACAAACAGGGTAGGCTACGAGCAGTACTTC.

CDR3 sequence (DNA): TGCGCCAGCAGCCAAGACCGTCACAGGAGATATGGCTACACCTTC. This translates into CASSQDRHRRYGYTF. The J gene is TRBJ1-2, the V gene TRBV4-3, with D perhaps TRBD1 (5 bases). This CDR3 contains 15 residues. V was pared by 0 bases and J by 5 bases, with 13 bases between. CDR1 is LGHNA and CDR2 is YSLEER in the germline V gene.

The gene calls are TRBV7-8 and TRBJ2-1; 9 positions agree with TRBD2. CDR3 length equals 16 residues. Germline assignment: CDR1 SGHVS and CDR2 FQNEAQ. J lost 6 bases, V lost 6 bases, and 12 bases had no gene match. CDR3 amino acids: CASSFRVAGGPNEQFF. CDR3 sequence (DNA): TGTGCCAGCAGTTTTAGGGTTGCGGGGGGGCCCAATGAGCAGTTCTTC.